Sequencing of this TCR beta chain was carried out in a study of blood T cell repertoires in COVID-19. In the study overall: The origin of the acute and convalescent COVID-19 samples was the United States, Italy and Spain. Sample material is recorded as cDNA or gDNA derived from T cells, B-cell-depleted T cells, or PBMCs.

This clone came up once. Per the original methods: Quantification of nucleated cells was approximated via reference gene primer amplification. Some clones are missing from TCRdb's copy, which holds only in-frame ones; the method was immunoSEQ multiplex PCR. Clone size and the V and J calls come from that table; the DNA yielded D and trimming. The repertoire holds 410,000 or so clones, with roughly 88% as singletons. Looked up from germline, CDR1 is SGHAT and CDR2 is FQNNGV. V shed 5 bases, J shed 3 bases, and the junction held 10 bases outside the gene matches. CDR3 size: 15 residues. What was sequenced was peripheral blood. The rearrangement uses TRBV11-2 and TRBJ2-7; TRBD1 agrees at 7 bases. The source is a woman in her twenties or thirties with active or convalescent COVID-19. The CDR3 nucleotides are TGTGCCAGCAGCGCGAGCCATAGACAGGGCTACGAGCAGTACTTC. Protein product: CASSASHRQGYEQYF. Drawing the rest from reference TRBV11-2 and TRBJ2-7, the complete variable domain is EAGVAQSPRYKIIEKRQSVAFWCNPISGHATLYWYQQILGQGPKLLIQFQNNGVVDDSQLPKDRFSAERLKGVDSTLKIQPAKLEDSAVYLCASSASHRQGYEQYFGPGTRLTVT.